Each of the 24 T cell receptor beta chains below was sequenced from the same sample in a study of lymphopenia after photon versus proton radiotherapy. Sequencing used immunoSEQ multiplex PCR; TCRdb keeps in-frame clones, though not all of them. The data contain some 76,000 clones, 85% to 95% of them singletons. Sequences were derived from peripheral blood, sampled from a patient treated with photon-based radiotherapy. The origin of the receptors is a woman between 40 and 50 years old with cholangiocarcinoma.

The chain is built from TRBV7-2 and TRBJ1-2; maybe TRBD1 (5 bases). Trimming shortened V by 3 bases and J by 4 bases, and 9 bases separated the two germline ends. The CDR3 is 13 residues long. CDR1 is SGHTA and CDR2 is FQGNSA in the germline V gene. The CDR3 bases are TGTGCCAGCAGCTTTGGGGGGTCCTATGGCTACACCTTC. This encodes CASSFGGSYGYTF. Supplemented by reference TRBV7-2 and TRBJ1-2, the full variable domain reads GAGVSQSPSNKVTEKGKDVELRCDPISGHTALYWYRQSLGQGLEFLIYFQGNSAPDKSGLPSDRFSAERTGGSVSTLTIQRTQQEDSAVYLCASSFGGSYGYTFGSGTRLTVV.

The rearrangement uses TRBV27 and TRBJ2-6; the D gene is possibly TRBD1 (5 bases). The V gene's germline CDR1 is MNHEY and CDR2 SMNVEV (reference sequence). The CDR3 consists of 16 residues. The germline V and J ends were trimmed by 6 bases and 0 bases, with 12 bases remaining between them. CDR3 region: CASRRLGPSGANVLTF. In DNA, the CDR3 is TGTGCCAGCAGGCGATTGGGGCCCTCTGGGGCCAACGTCCTGACTTTC.

This sequence joins TRBV9 and TRBJ1-5; D remains ambiguous. Germline assignment: CDR1 SGDLS and CDR2 YYNGEE. V dropped 3 bases and J dropped 7 bases, with 14 bases sitting between them. The CDR3 is 14 amino acids. The CDR3 spells CASSDGPSEQPQHF. DNA of the CDR3: TGTGCCAGCAGCGACGGGCCCTCTGAGCAGCCCCAGCATTTT. The entire variable domain, with the rest obtained from reference TRBV9 and TRBJ1-5, is as follows: DSGVTQTPKHLITATGQRVTLRCSPRSGDLSVYWYQQSLDQGLQFLIQYYNGEERAKGNILERFSAQQFPDLHSELNLSSLELGDSALYFCASSDGPSEQPQHFGDGTRLSIL.

As DNA, the CDR3 is TGTGCCAGCAGCGTCACGACAGGGCCCTATGGCTACACCTTC. This gives the protein CASSVTTGPYGYTF. The chain combines TRBV5-4 with TRBJ1-2; 7 positions agree with TRBD1. The CDR3 is 14 amino acids. The germline gives CDR1 SGHNT, CDR2 YYREEE (reference sequence). V shed 4 bases, J shed 4 bases, and the junction held 7 bases outside the gene matches.

The rearrangement uses TRBV6-5 and TRBJ2-1; D is possibly TRBD1 (6 bases). CDR3 size: 15 residues. Trimming took off 4 bases at V and 0 bases at J, with 10 bases between the two ends. CDR1 MNHEY and CDR2 SVGAGI come from the germline V gene. CDR3 sequence: CASSWGHSSYNEQFF. The CDR3 DNA follows: TGTGCCAGCAGTTGGGGACACAGCTCCTACAATGAGCAGTTCTTC.

The gene calls are TRBV28 and TRBJ2-7; D tentatively reads TRBD1 or TRBD2 (5 bases each). The CDR3 length is 12 residues. Trimming stripped 10 bases from V and 6 bases from J, with 16 bases between. CDR1 and CDR2 (germline): MDHEN, SYDVKM. CDR3 bases: TGTGCCACCTACGGGACCCCTGGCGAGCAGTACTTC. Protein sequence: CATYGTPGEQYF.

This rearrangement joins TRBV19 to TRBJ1-3, with D possibly TRBD1 on 5 matching bases. Trimming pared 9 bases from V and 0 bases from J, leaving 12 bases between. CDR3 length: 14 amino acids. CDR1 LNHDA and CDR2 SQIVND come from the germline V gene (reference sequence). The CDR3 region has the DNA TGTGCCAGCCGACAGCTTTCCTCTGGAAACACCATATATTTT. It is translated as CASRQLSSGNTIYF.

The genes are TRBV6-1 and TRBJ1-2; D uncertain. CDR1 MNHNS and CDR2 SASEGT come from the germline V gene. The CDR3 is 13 amino acids. Trimming cost V 1 base and J 7 bases, with 10 bases left between them. As DNA, the CDR3 is TGTGCCAGCAGTGAAGTCGAAGGCAGTGGCTACACCTTC. Translated, it gives CASSEVEGSGYTF.

The chain recombines TRBV21-1 with TRBJ1-2; the listed D gene, TRBD1, was not tested against the DNA. TRBV21-1 is deemed a pseudogene. The CDR3 has 17 residues. CDR3 nucleotides: TGTGCCAGCAGCGGAAATTGGACAGGCACTGGAATATATGGCTACACCTTC. This translates into CASSGNWTGTGIYGYTF.

J is TRBJ1-5 and V is TRBV28, with D uncertain. CDR3 size: 17 residues. V was cut by 4 bases and J by 2 bases, with 18 bases left in between. Germline values: CDR1 MDHEN, CDR2 SYDVKM. The CDR3 region has the DNA TGTGCCAGCAGTTCATCTTCTCTCGGCATGGGCAATCAGCCCCAGCATTTT. It yields the protein CASSSSSLGMGNQPQHF.

CDR3 in amino acids: CASSVASGGTSGNTIYF. Here the CDR3 DNA reads TGTGCCAGCAGCGTAGCTTCTGGGGGTACCTCTGGAAACACCATATATTTT. The chain joins TRBV9 to TRBJ1-3; possibly TRBD1 for D (5 bases). The CDR3 consists of 17 residues. CDR1 and CDR2 (germline): SGDLS, YYNGEE. Trimming took 0 bases from V and 0 from J, leaving 13 bases between them.

V gene TRBV6-5 combines with J gene TRBJ2-2; a possible D gene is TRBD1 (5 bases). CDR1 MNHEY and CDR2 SVGAGI come from the germline V gene. Deletions cut 2 bases from V and 3 bases from J, with 13 bases between. The CDR3 sequence is 16 residues long. The CDR3 protein is CASSYVGAPDTGELFF. The CDR3 DNA sequence: TGTGCCAGCAGTTACGTAGGGGCGCCGGACACCGGGGAGCTGTTTTTT.

V gene TRBV6-6 combines with J gene TRBJ1-1; D is perhaps TRBD1 (5 bases). The germline gives CDR1 MNHNY, CDR2 SVGAGI (reference sequence). V lost 0 bases, J lost 0 bases, and 8 bases lay in between. This CDR3 has 15 amino acids. The CDR3 nucleotides read TGTGCCAGCAGTTACTCCGAGGGGATGAACACTGAAGCTTTCTTT. Protein sequence: CASSYSEGMNTEAFF.

The CDR3 sequence: CASSFRGPSTDTQYF. CDR3 DNA: TGTGCCAGCAGTTTCAGGGGGCCTAGCACAGATACGCAGTATTTT. The chain uses TRBV28 and TRBJ2-3; 8 bases are shared with TRBD1. The CDR3 sequence is 15 residues long. The V and J ends lost 3 bases and 0 bases, in that order; junction bases with no gene match: 2. CDR1 is MDHEN and CDR2 is SYDVKM in the germline V gene.

In this sample, this clone turned up once. The CDR3 region has the DNA TGTGCCAGTTCGGAGTCTTCTGGAAACACCATATATTTT. This sequence encodes CASSESSGNTIYF. V gene TRBV19 combines with J gene TRBJ1-3; D ambiguous. The V and J ends lost 8 bases and 1 base respectively, with 9 bases between them. From germline, CDR1 is LNHDA and CDR2 SQIVND (reference sequence). CDR3 size: 13 residues.

This clone was observed once. The chain joins TRBV10-3 to TRBJ1-2; D is perhaps TRBD1 (5 bases). The CDR3 runs to 14 residues. V lost 4 bases to trimming and J lost 4 bases, with 13 bases between them. Germline CDR1 ENHRY, CDR2 SYGVKD. The CDR3 sequence is CAISARQGPYGYTF. CDR3 bases: TGTGCCATCAGTGCTAGGCAGGGCCCCTATGGCTACACCTTC.

The chain carries TRBV10-1 and TRBJ2-3; weak D call: TRBD1 (5 bases). Germline loops: CDR1 WNHNN, CDR2 SYGVQD (reference sequence). V gave up 5 bases and J gave up 2 bases, with 8 bases separating them. The CDR3 extends over 13 amino acids. The CDR3 DNA reads TGCGCCAGCAGTCAGGGCCTCACAGATACGCAGTATTTT. Translation: CASSQGLTDTQYF.

The chain carries TRBV11-1 and TRBJ2-1; D may be TRBD2 (6 bases). Trimming removed 5 bases at V and 0 bases at J, with 11 bases between. CDR3 length equals 15 residues. The germline V gene encodes CDR1 SGHAT and CDR2 FQDESV (reference sequence). The CDR3 coding sequence is TGTGCCAGCAGCCGGCTAGCGAACTCCTACAATGAGCAGTTCTTC. Amino acids: CASSRLANSYNEQFF.

This clone was picked up one time. This chain joins TRBV21-1 and TRBJ2-5; TRBD2 is taken as the D call from the table, unchecked against the DNA. TRBV21-1 is assigned pseudogene status. The length of the CDR3 is 11 residues. The CDR3 region has the DNA TGTCCCCCCCCGTTCCAAGAGACCCAGTACTTC. Amino acid sequence: CPPPFQETQYF.

This chain connects TRBV28 to TRBJ1-6, with a weak D call TRBD1 (6 bases). Germline CDR1 and CDR2: MDHEN and SYDVKM. Trimming stripped 5 bases from V and 9 bases from J, with 23 bases between. The length of the CDR3 is 17 residues. Here the CDR3 DNA reads TGTGCCAGCAGTCTTACTGGGGGGGCCCGGCTGGGTTCACCCCTCCACTTT. Protein: CASSLTGGARLGSPLHF.

This clone showed up just a few times. The chain uses TRBV13 and TRBJ1-1; 7 bases align to TRBD1. The CDR3 covers 15 residues. Germline CDR1 PRHDT, CDR2 FYEKMQ (reference sequence). The trim removed 5 bases at V and 4 bases at J, leaving 10 bases unmatched. CDR3 in DNA: TGTGCCAGCAGCATCAGCAGGGGGGGTGGCACTGAAGCTTTCTTT. It is translated as CASSISRGGGTEAFF.

The chain uses TRBV30 and TRBJ2-2; no definite D call. The germline gives CDR1 GTSNPN, CDR2 SVGIG (reference sequence). CDR3 length equals 15 residues. Trimming removed 0 bases at V and 5 bases at J, with 13 bases between. The CDR3, as DNA: TGTGCCTGGAGTGTCGGTGACGGGTGGACCGGGGAGCTGTTTTTT. It codes for CAWSVGDGWTGELFF.

V and J are TRBV14 and TRBJ1-3; D is undetermined. This CDR3 is built from 16 residues. Trimming shortened V by 3 bases and J by 0 bases, and 12 bases separated the two germline ends. In germline, CDR1 is SGHDN, CDR2 FVKESK. The CDR3 reads CASSHRTFNSGNTIYF. The CDR3 DNA is TGTGCCAGCAGCCACCGGACCTTCAACTCTGGAAACACCATATATTTT.

This clone was seen a single time. The chain recombines TRBV7-3 with TRBJ2-4; the D gene is possibly TRBD1 (6 bases). Trimming pared 5 bases from V and 8 bases from J, leaving 16 bases between. The CDR3 runs 14 residues. The germline CDR1 and CDR2 sequences are SGHTA and FQGTGA. In DNA, the CDR3 is TGTGCCAGCAGCCCCTCGGGACATCAGGACATTCAGTACTTC. Translated: CASSPSGHQDIQYF.